Below, 9 T cell receptor beta chains from the same sample are listed, as sequenced in a study of T-cell reconstitution after alpha-beta-depleted transplantation in children. Unique molecular identifiers were used to barcode this TCRbeta library. TCRdb analysed the PCR reads with MiXCR anew, one entry per CDR3 protein. The repertoire holds some 240,000 distinct CDR3 sequences, with more than 7.5% as singletons. Sequenced material: PBMCs from the stem cell graft donor, taken from the stem cell graft. These receptors came from a human donor who donated a stem cell graft to a child with SCID.

This clonotype was recorded many times. This chain connects TRBV7-2 to TRBJ1-2; possible D gene TRBD1, 5 bases. The V and J ends lost 2 bases and 0 bases respectively, with 16 bases between them. The CDR3 consists of 17 residues. Looked up from germline, CDR1 is SGHTA and CDR2 is FQGNSA. In nucleotides, the CDR3 is TGTGCCAGCAGCTTATGGGGCAGTAAGTCAGCTAACTATGGCTACACCTTC. As protein: CASSLWGSKSANYGYTF.

CDR3 sequence: CASSSTTVGELFF. The CDR3 nucleotides read TGTGCCAGCAGCTCCACTACGGTGGGGGAGCTGTTTTTT. The J gene is TRBJ2-2, the V gene TRBV7-9; no reliable D call. This CDR3 is 13 amino acids long. Trimming removed 4 bases from V and 8 bases from J, with 11 bases in between. Germline V lookup: CDR1 SEHNR, CDR2 FQNEAQ (reference sequence).

This clonotype was recorded at least ten times. One end of the junction does not line up with germline, which may come from a read error. V gene TRBV5-6 combines with J gene TRBJ2-3; D unclear. The CDR3 has 12 residues. CDR1 SGHDT and CDR2 YYEEEE come from the germline V gene. The CDR3: CASSWGTDTQYF. Here the CDR3 DNA reads TGCGCCAGCAGCTGGGGCACAGATACGCAGTATTTT.

Ten or more counts support this clonotype. This chain links TRBV2 with TRBJ2-2; a possible D gene is TRBD1 (5 bases). Trimming stripped 7 bases from V and 7 bases from J, with 13 bases between. The germline gives CDR1 SNHLY, CDR2 FYNNEI. The CDR3 is 13 residues long. The CDR3 DNA reads as TGTGCCAGCACCACAGGAGTGCGCGGGGAGCTGTTTTTT. As protein: CASTTGVRGELFF.

This clonotype was detected a few times. This chain connects TRBV2 to TRBJ1-4; D unclear. V was trimmed by 1 base and J by 5 bases, leaving 8 bases between them. This CDR3 contains 14 residues. Germline V gives CDR1 SNHLY, CDR2 FYNNEI. CDR3 in amino acids: CASSEGTANEKLFF. In nucleotides, the CDR3 is TGTGCCAGCAGTGAAGGGACGGCAAATGAAAAACTGTTTTTT.

This clonotype was picked up many times. The J gene is TRBJ2-3, the V gene TRBV25-1; D is uncertain. Trimming stripped 2 bases from V and 6 bases from J, with 18 bases between. The germline gives CDR1 MGHDK, CDR2 SYGVNS. This CDR3 is built from 16 residues. Here the CDR3 DNA reads TGTGCCAGCAGTGAAGATCGGTCTGGGTCCCGGGATACGCAGTATTTT. Translating gives CASSEDRSGSRDTQYF.

In its sample, this clonotype was seen many times. The chain combines TRBV5-1 with TRBJ1-2, with D possibly TRBD1 on 5 matching bases. Germline values: CDR1 SGHRS, CDR2 YFSETQ. The V gene lost 2 bases and the J gene lost 2 bases, with 13 bases spanning the gap. This CDR3 spans 15 amino acids. CDR3: CASSLGQGRNYGYTF. The CDR3 bases are TGCGCCAGCAGCTTAGGGCAGGGCAGGAACTATGGCTACACCTTC.

This clonotype has at least ten counts. The chain combines TRBV27 with TRBJ1-1, with D unclear. Deletions cut 3 bases from V and 0 bases from J, with 11 bases between. CDR1 is MNHEY, CDR2 SMNVEV, per germline (reference sequence). There are 15 residues in the CDR3. CDR3 amino acids: CASSFSTDMNTEAFF. CDR3 nucleotides: TGTGCCAGCAGTTTCAGTACAGACATGAACACTGAAGCTTTCTTT.

On this clonotype: Its ends do not fully match the called genes, so a read error is possible. The chain uses TRBV12-3 or TRBV12-4 and TRBJ1-5; D ambiguous. The CDR3 loop spans 12 amino acids. This CDR3 is CTSNGSGQPQHF. The CDR3 nucleotides read TGTACCAGCAATGGATCGGGTCAGCCCCAGCATTTT.